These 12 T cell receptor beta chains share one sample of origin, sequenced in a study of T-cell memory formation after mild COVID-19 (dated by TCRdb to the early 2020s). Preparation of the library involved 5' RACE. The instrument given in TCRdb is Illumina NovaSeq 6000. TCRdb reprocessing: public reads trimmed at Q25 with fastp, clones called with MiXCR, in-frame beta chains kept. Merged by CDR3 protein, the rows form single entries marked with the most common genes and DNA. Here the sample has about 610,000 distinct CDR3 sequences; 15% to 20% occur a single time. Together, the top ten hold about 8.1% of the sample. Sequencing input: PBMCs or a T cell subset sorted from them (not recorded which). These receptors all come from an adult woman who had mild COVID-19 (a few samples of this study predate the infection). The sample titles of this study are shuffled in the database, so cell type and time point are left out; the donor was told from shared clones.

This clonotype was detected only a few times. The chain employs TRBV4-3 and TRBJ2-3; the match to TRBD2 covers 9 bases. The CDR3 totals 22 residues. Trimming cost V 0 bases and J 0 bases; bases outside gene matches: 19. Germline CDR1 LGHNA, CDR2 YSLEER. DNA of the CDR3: TGCGCCAGCAGCCAAGACAAGATTTGGCTTGCGACTAGCGGTCCTAGCACAGATACGCAGTATTTT. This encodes CASSQDKIWLATSGPSTDTQYF.

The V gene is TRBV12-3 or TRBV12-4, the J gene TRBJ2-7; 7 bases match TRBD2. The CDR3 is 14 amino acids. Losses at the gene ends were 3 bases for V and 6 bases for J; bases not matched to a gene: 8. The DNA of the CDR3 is TGTGCCAGCAGTTTGAACGCGGGAGTGGGCGAGCAGTACTTC. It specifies CASSLNAGVGEQYF.

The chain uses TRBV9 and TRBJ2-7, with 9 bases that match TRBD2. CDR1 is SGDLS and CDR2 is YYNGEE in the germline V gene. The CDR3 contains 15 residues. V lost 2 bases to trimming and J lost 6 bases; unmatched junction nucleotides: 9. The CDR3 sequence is CASSVGGGRAVEQYF. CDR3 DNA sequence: TGTGCCAGCAGCGTTGGAGGCGGGAGGGCCGTCGAGCAGTACTTC.

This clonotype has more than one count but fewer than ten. The chain's CDR3 is CASSQEHGPYEQYF. CDR3 sequence (DNA): TGTGCCAGCAGCCAAGAACACGGACCCTACGAGCAGTACTTC. The V and J genes are TRBV3-1 and TRBJ2-7, with D unresolved. V gave up 0 bases and J gave up 2 bases, with 8 bases separating them. CDR1 and CDR2 from the germline V gene are LGHDT and YNNKEL (reference sequence). The CDR3 totals 14 residues.

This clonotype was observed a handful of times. DNA for the CDR3: TGTGCCAGCAGAAAAGGGACTAGCGGGGGGTACAATGAGCAGTTCTTC. The encoded protein is CASRKGTSGGYNEQFF. The rearrangement links TRBV2 to TRBJ2-1; TRBD2 matches 15 bases. Germline-derived CDR1 and CDR2 are SNHLY and FYNNEI. The CDR3 loop spans 16 amino acids. V lost 6 bases, J lost 4 bases, and 4 bases stayed unmatched.

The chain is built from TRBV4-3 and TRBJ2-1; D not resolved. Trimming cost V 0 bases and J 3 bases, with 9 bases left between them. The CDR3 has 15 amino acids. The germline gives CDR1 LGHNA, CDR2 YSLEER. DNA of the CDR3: TGCGCCAGCAGCCAAGATGCCAACAGCTACAATGAGCAGTTCTTC. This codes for CASSQDANSYNEQFF.

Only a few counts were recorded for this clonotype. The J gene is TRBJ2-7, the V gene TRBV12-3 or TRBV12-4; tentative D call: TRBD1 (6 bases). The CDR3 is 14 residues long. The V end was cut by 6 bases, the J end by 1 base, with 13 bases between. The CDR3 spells CASRSAGASYEQYF. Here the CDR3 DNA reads TGTGCCAGCAGGTCGGCAGGGGCTTCCTACGAGCAGTACTTC.

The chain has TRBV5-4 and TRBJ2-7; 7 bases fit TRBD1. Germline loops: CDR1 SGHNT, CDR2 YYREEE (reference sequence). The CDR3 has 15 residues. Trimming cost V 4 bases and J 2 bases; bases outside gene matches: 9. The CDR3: CASSPRQGVPYEQYF. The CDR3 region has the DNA TGTGCCAGCAGCCCACGACAGGGAGTGCCCTACGAGCAGTACTTC.

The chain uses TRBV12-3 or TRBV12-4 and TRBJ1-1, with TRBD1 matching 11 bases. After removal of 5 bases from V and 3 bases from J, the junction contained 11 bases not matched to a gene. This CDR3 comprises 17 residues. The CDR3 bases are TGTGCCAGCAGTGTAATAGGACAGGGGGCAAAAGACACTGAAGCTTTCTTT. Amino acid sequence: CASSVIGQGAKDTEAFF.

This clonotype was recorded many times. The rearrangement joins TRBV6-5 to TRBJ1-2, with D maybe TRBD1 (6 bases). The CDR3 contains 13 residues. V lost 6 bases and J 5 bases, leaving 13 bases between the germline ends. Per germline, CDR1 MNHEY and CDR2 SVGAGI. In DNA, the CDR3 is TGTGCCAGCAGCCCCGACAGGAGTTATGGCTACACCTTC. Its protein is CASSPDRSYGYTF.

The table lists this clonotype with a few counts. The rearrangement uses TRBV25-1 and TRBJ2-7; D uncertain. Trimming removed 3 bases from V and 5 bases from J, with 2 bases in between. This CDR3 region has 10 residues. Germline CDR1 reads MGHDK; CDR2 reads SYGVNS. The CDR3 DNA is TGTGCCAGCAGTGATAACGAGCAGTACTTC. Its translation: CASSDNEQYF.

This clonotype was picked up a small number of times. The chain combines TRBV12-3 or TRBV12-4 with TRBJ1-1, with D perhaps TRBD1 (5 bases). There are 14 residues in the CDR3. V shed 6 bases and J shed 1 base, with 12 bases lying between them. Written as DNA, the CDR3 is TGTGCCAGCAGATTCAGTGGGGGGAACACTGAAGCTTTCTTT. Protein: CASRFSGGNTEAFF.